This TCR beta chain stems from a study of cytomegalovirus exposure and HLA in healthy donors (dated by TCRdb to the late 2010s). Background on the whole study: In an earlier analysis of about 560 of the donors, around 290 Gb of sequence data and about 110 million unique TCR beta sequences from approximately 180 million T cells were reported. Among over 350 genotyped donors of the cohort, an average of approximately 240,000 unique TCR beta nucleotide sequences were sequenced per donor, about a sixth of them non-productive. The later analysis used no new phenotypic data to find candidate immune exposures, relying instead on TCR beta sequences and their occurrence across donors. Alongside the repertoire data, information on donor age, sex, ethnicity and CMV serostatus was compiled. A separate validation cohort of 100 to 150 different subjects was used in addition to the approximately 700-subject first cohort. Class I and class II HLA loci were covered by the typing at four-digit resolution. The study was designed to test whether signatures of past pathogen exposure could be identified by cataloging public T cell receptors. A handful of DR-DQ haplotypes were handled as single units for association and clustering because linkage in the cohort was strong. The study profiled the T cell repertoires of more than 500 subjects by immunosequencing and related them to cytomegalovirus serostatus. A later genetic analysis used genome-wide SNP genotypes for 398 of the 666 donors, treating that subset as a discovery cohort. An early release that covered some 630 HLA-typed donors contained about 300 gigabases of sequencing data and tens of millions of unique TCR sequences. To predict cytomegalovirus infection status, the study brought together high-throughput TCR immunosequencing, statistical association of individual TCRs with disease status, and machine learning. The number of donors typed differed by locus, with roughly 629-640 for A, B, C, DRB1 and DQB1, approximately 500 for DQA1, 600 to 610 for DPA1, and some 470 for DPB1. The genetic ancestry cluster associated with self-reported Caucasian donors included about four fifths of the roughly 380 genotyped donors. All discovery cohort repertoires had been generated on a single sequencing platform. In an earlier analysis of 550 to 700 of the donors, high-throughput TCR beta sequencing was used to judge whether each TCR beta V gene segment behaved as functional or pseudogenic. A later analysis re-analyzed previously published TCR beta repertoires from hundreds of donors and added high-resolution HLA genotyping to study TCR occurrence patterns.

From cysteine to phenylalanine, the CDR3 is 17 amino acids long. Solely the CDR3 DNA is kept, with 51 bases framed from the first base. CDR1 SGHRS and CDR2 YFSETQ were looked up in the germline V gene. V lost 0 bases and J lost 6 bases; the stretch between them is 18 bases long. The paper's findings and limits, for the study overall: Broadly in line with IMGT annotations, most TCR beta V segments showed up in productive rearrangements about 90% or about 30% of the time in an earlier analysis of several hundred of the donors. CMV serostatus was the only immune exposure information available for the cohort. A further reported finding was that TCR beta sequences accurately predicted the HLA-A and HLA-B alleles for most subjects in the first cohort. In vitro tests confirmed that a few of the cytomegalovirus-associated TCR beta chains recognize cytomegalovirus antigens. Because counts were too low, about 17 rarely observed V segments, including chromosome 9 orphons, were excluded from the earlier analysis of some 540 of the donors. Most TCR sequences were observed very rarely across donors, whereas some public TCRs were present in many individuals. According to a later analysis, parvovirus B19, influenza, CMV and Epstein-Barr virus appeared linked to several top co-occurrence clusters. Compared with equally common non-associated chains, HLA-associated TCR beta chains in a later analysis were more clonally expanded and had lower generation probabilities. The 87-base-pair reads could not distinguish some IMGT-functional V segments, including TRBV6-2 and TRBV6-3, so those segments were excluded. A cluster of highly shared sequence variants was judged likely to be a technical artifact of the sequencing pipeline. In both the original and validation cohorts, the classifier was reported to diagnose cytomegalovirus status with high specificity and sensitivity. Correlated functional status among segregating V segments might be attributable to linkage disequilibrium, but an unknown experimental factor could not be ruled out. In the study, roughly 160 TCR beta chains were listed as associated with cytomegalovirus. In this cohort, only TCR beta chains were sequenced, and detectable features were limited by the absence of alpha or paired-chain data. When HLA alleles, especially DR and DQ, strongly co-occurred, TCR associations were difficult to assign to individual alleles. In a later analysis, most CMV-associated TCR beta chains were found to appear HLA-restricted, with HLA associations seemingly driven largely by CMV exposure. According to a later analysis, TCR association rates differed among HLA loci, with DRB1 alleles showing the most associated TCRs and HLA-C alleles showing the fewest. The presence/absence analyses assumed that sequencing depth was roughly uniform across donors, and that assumption may not be true. According to a later genetic analysis, donors in an Asian-associated ancestry cluster had fewer N-insertions in productive TCRs than the approximately 700-donor mean. According to the authors, the approach could potentially be generalized to other disease states and immunological phenotypes. Because HLA typing was unavailable for some donors at each locus, only the typed subset was used in association tests. At a false discovery rate of 0.05, a later analysis linked around 17,000 TCR beta sequences to specific HLA alleles. V-gene and J-gene trimming of TCR beta chains was associated with a missense DCLRE1C variant in a later genetic analysis, and the association was replicated in an independent cohort.

Regarding this clone: It lacks a known antigen.

Library creation used the immunoSEQ multiplex PCR assay. A mixture of 60 forward primers for TCR Vbeta segments and 13 reverse primers for TCR Jbeta segments was used in the multiplex PCR. The CDR3 region of rearranged TCR beta genes was amplified from genomic DNA with a multiplex PCR assay. On the Illumina HiSeq System, the amplified TCR beta libraries were sequenced as 87-base-pair reads. Per the authors' processing: A later analysis counted about 80 million unique TCR beta chains across the roughly 700 repertoires, and around 9.9 million of these chains were shared by at least two donors. Raw reads were error-corrected and collapsed into unique sequences by a nearest-neighbor algorithm in which closely related sequences were merged to remove PCR and sequencing errors. V, D and J gene segments were assigned by aligning CDR3 sequences to IMGT reference sequences. For a sequence to be retained, a match of at least six nucleotides was required to both a V gene segment and a J gene segment. Rearrangements were classified as productive when the CDR3 lacked stop codons and remained in frame with V and J, and all other rearrangements were classified as non-productive. CDR3 was defined by IMGT convention, running from the second conserved V-encoded cysteine to the conserved J-encoded phenylalanine. The earlier analysis of about 620 of the donors excluded sequences that lacked an unambiguous match to a single V gene segment. In an earlier analysis of several hundred of the donors, V segments were called functional above 56.7% productive rearrangements and were called segregating when the between-donor standard deviation exceeded 5%. To diagnose cytomegalovirus status from the catalog of TCR beta chain sequences, a statistical classification framework was built. V and J gene assignment, in a later analysis, came from comparing TCR nucleotide sequences with IMGT/GENE-DB human TR gene sequences. Using the TCRdist pipeline, a later analysis assigned CDR3 sequences along with most-parsimonious VDJ recombination scenarios. In a later analysis, each TCR beta chain was defined by its CDR3 amino acid sequence together with its V-gene family, and reads lacking a unique V-gene family were excluded. As a way to deal with suspected cross-contamination and a sequencing artifact, a later analysis dropped 592 nucleotide sequences that were highly shared and had low generation probability. In a later analysis, a clonal expansion index for each public chain was calculated from normalized within-repertoire ranks of inferred template counts. In a later analysis, generation probabilities were computed using a VDJ recombination model fitted to out-of-frame rearrangements, and the results were checked against IGoR. In a later analysis, hypergeometric tests were used to score TCR-TCR, TCR-HLA and TCR-CMV co-occurrence, with a repertoire-size bias correction applied to TCR pairs. False discovery rates were estimated in a later analysis by permuting HLA or CMV assignments 20 times. In a later analysis, co-occurring TCRs were grouped using DBSCAN, with TCRdist sequence similarity added in when clustering inside HLA-allele-positive subsets. For co-occurrence clustering, repertoires with fewer than 30,000 or more than 120,000 public chains were excluded, along with five repertoires with anomalous nucleotide sharing. In TCRdb, the immuneACCESS table is reduced to in-frame sequences with V and J assigned. These tables do not hold every clone; where another copy was compared, an unresolved V gene accounts for under half, and the others remain unexplained. V and J calls and clone size come straight from that table; D and trimming were deduced from the DNA. The sample's records list about 120,000 clones. In total, the top ten clones hold 6.8% of the sample.

The cohort comprised under 700 healthy bone marrow donors. At the time of sampling, all cohort members were nominally healthy, though unrecorded immune exposures were likely present. The donor was CMV seropositive and was included in the group of about 290 seropositive cohort members. A peripheral blood sample was collected from each donor, and TCR beta sequencing was performed on peripheral blood mononuclear cells. Genomic DNA extraction from the blood cell samples was performed with the Qiagen DNeasy Blood Extraction Kit. The sequence derives from a man aged 35 to 55 in good health and CMV-seropositive. This chain is built from TRBV5-1 and TRBJ2-2; TRBD1 could be the D gene, as 6 bases match. The sequenced sample was PBMCs. The CDR3 region reads CASSLVTGGPIPGELFF. The bases are TGCGCCAGCAGCTTGGTAACTGGGGGCCCAATCCCCGGGGAGCTGTTTTTT.